This T cell receptor beta chain emerged from a study of response to subunit inactivated influenza vaccine. Study-wide results and caveats: A suggestion made by the authors is that each seasonal influenza vaccination recruits few new T cells.

Worth noting for this clonotype: The antigen is unknown.

TCRdb reanalysed the RT-PCR reads using MiXCR and keeps one entry per CDR3 protein. The sample carries about 300,000 distinct CDR3 sequences, roughly 22% recorded once. The germline gives CDR1 DFQATT, CDR2 SNEGSKA (reference sequence). V dropped 0 bases and J dropped 0 bases, with 15 bases sitting between them. The CDR3 length is 17 residues. This material consisted of PBMCs from blood, taken about 19 months after vaccination. The sequence came from a man aged 45 to 75 who received an inactivated influenza vaccine. The chain combines TRBV20-1 with TRBJ2-4; possible D gene TRBD2, 5 bases. The CDR3 sequence: CSARDLHQRLAKNIQYF. CDR3 sequence (DNA): TGCAGTGCTAGAGATTTGCATCAGCGGCTAGCCAAAAACATTCAGTACTTC.